A single sample is the source of the 23 T cell receptor beta chains below, sequenced in a study of T cells expressing NK-cell markers. No DNA is given; TCRdb re-called the 5' RACE reads and lists each CDR3 protein once. The record lists about 180,000 distinct CDR3 sequences, of which the ten most abundant hold less than 20%. Input material: blood T cells: a sorted CD56 or NKG2C T cell subset, CD4+ or CD8+ T cells, or bulk PBMC T cells (not recorded which). The receptors originated from a woman between 18 and 70 years old in good health.

The chain carries TRBV12-3 or TRBV12-4 and TRBJ1-1. The CDR3 loop spans 13 amino acids. The CDR3: CASTPTLNTEAFF.

The chain combines TRBV19 with TRBJ1-6. Germline loops: CDR1 LNHDA, CDR2 SQIVND (reference sequence). The CDR3 has 14 amino acids. This chain's CDR3 is CASNTAILNSPLHF.

This chain joins TRBV4-1 and TRBJ2-4; TCRdb's D call of TRBD2 is untestable without DNA. Per the germline V gene, CDR1 is MGHRA and CDR2 is YSYEKL. This CDR3 contains 17 residues. The chain's CDR3 is CASSGAGGKIAKNIQYF.

The gene calls are TRBV7-8 and TRBJ2-5; the TCRdb call, TRBD2, lacks DNA for checking. The germline V gene encodes CDR1 SGHVS and CDR2 FQNEAQ. The length of the CDR3 is 16 residues. The CDR3 here is CASSRQGRAARETQYF.

V gene TRBV20-1 combines with J gene TRBJ2-3; the D gene TCRdb calls, TRBD2, cannot be checked with no DNA. This CDR3 contains 16 residues. Germline V gene data show CDR1 as DFQATT and CDR2 as SNEGSKA (reference sequence). The CDR3 sequence is CSARGLSGGHTDTQYF.

The V gene is TRBV7-6, the J gene TRBJ2-7; no DNA is available, so the TRBD1 call from TCRdb remains unchecked. This CDR3 has 14 residues. Germline CDR1 and CDR2: SGHVS and FNYEAQ. The CDR3 region is CASSLPGTGSEQYF.

CDR3 amino acids: CSARDSGGPTDTQYF. This rearrangement joins TRBV20-1 to TRBJ2-3; TCRdb's D call, TRBD2, is unchecked because there is no DNA. This CDR3 is 15 amino acids long. Germline CDR1 is DFQATT and CDR2 is SNEGSKA (reference sequence).

The chain has TRBV18 and TRBJ1-5; TCRdb returns TRBD1, unconfirmable since there is no DNA. Germline lookup yields CDR1 KGHSH and CDR2 LQKENI. There are 14 residues in the CDR3. The CDR3 spells CASSPLEGGQPQHF.

This chain uses TRBV14 with TRBJ2-7; with no DNA, the TCRdb D assignment of TRBD2 cannot be verified. CDR1 SGHDN and CDR2 FVKESK come from the germline V gene. CDR3 length: 14 residues. The CDR3 here is CASSPLGLAAEQYF.

The chain employs TRBV5-1 and TRBJ1-1. Germline V CDR1 and CDR2: SGHRS, YFSETQ. The length of the CDR3 is 15 residues. The CDR3 protein is CASSLASTMNTEAFF.

The chain employs TRBV5-1 and TRBJ1-4. This CDR3 is built from 14 residues. Looked up from germline, CDR1 is SGHRS and CDR2 is YFSETQ. CDR3 amino acids: CASSVAPGPEKLFF.

This rearrangement joins TRBV20-1 to TRBJ2-3; no DNA is available, so the TRBD1 call from TCRdb remains unchecked. This CDR3 contains 15 residues. Germline values: CDR1 DFQATT, CDR2 SNEGSKA (reference sequence). The CDR3 spells CSARQGGLRTDTQYF.

The CDR3 protein is CASSQDASGIPGELFF. This sequence joins TRBV4-1 and TRBJ2-2; TCRdb returns TRBD1, unconfirmable since there is no DNA. Germline V CDR1 and CDR2: MGHRA, YSYEKL. This CDR3 is built from 16 residues.

The V and J genes are TRBV7-2 and TRBJ2-7; the TCRdb D gene call, TRBD2, has no DNA to confirm it. This CDR3 region has 16 residues. Per the germline V gene, CDR1 is SGHTA and CDR2 is FQGNSA. CDR3 region: CASSSPTSGRIYEQYF.

This chain joins TRBV9 and TRBJ2-5; TCRdb reports TRBD2, a call that lacks DNA to check it against. The CDR3 is 17 residues long. Germline lookup yields CDR1 SGDLS and CDR2 YYNGEE. CDR3 protein: CASSVGPHQAGGETQYF.

The rearrangement joins TRBV29-1 to TRBJ2-5; TCRdb calls TRBD1, which cannot be checked without DNA. Germline-derived CDR1 and CDR2 are SQVTM and ANQGSEA. CDR3 length equals 13 residues. The CDR3 sequence: CSVEEGRGETQYF.

This chain links TRBV3-1 with TRBJ2-2; TCRdb proposes TRBD2, but this gene call is untestable without DNA. The germline CDR1 and CDR2 sequences are LGHDT and YNNKEL (reference sequence). CDR3 length equals 15 residues. CDR3 in amino acids: CASSPSGGAIGELFF.

The chain carries TRBV7-9 and TRBJ2-7; the TCRdb D gene call, TRBD2, has no DNA to confirm it. Germline CDR1 reads SEHNR; CDR2 reads FQNEAQ (reference sequence). The CDR3 contains 14 residues. This CDR3 is CASSFGREGSEQYF.

V and J are TRBV27 and TRBJ1-4; TCRdb indicates TRBD1, and absent DNA this call remains unverified. The CDR3 extends over 15 amino acids. Germline V CDR1 and CDR2: MNHEY, SMNVEV (reference sequence). This CDR3 reads CASSTATTTNEKLFF.

The rearrangement joins TRBV20-1 to TRBJ2-5; TCRdb lists TRBD1, though no DNA is available to test this call. The CDR3 has 12 residues. CDR1 is DFQATT, CDR2 SNEGSKA, per germline (reference sequence). CDR3 loop: CSAPDSQETQYF.

This chain connects TRBV20-1 to TRBJ1-2. The CDR3 is made up of 13 amino acids. Germline-derived CDR1 and CDR2 are DFQATT and SNEGSKA (reference sequence). CDR3 residues: CSARVGENYGYTF.

This chain uses TRBV28 with TRBJ1-4. Germline CDR1 MDHEN, CDR2 SYDVKM. The CDR3 is made up of 12 amino acids. The chain's CDR3 is CASSLENEKLFF.

The rearrangement uses TRBV7-2 and TRBJ2-2; as DNA is missing, the TRBD2 call by TCRdb cannot be tested. The germline CDR1 and CDR2 sequences are SGHTA and FQGNSA. This CDR3 is built from 15 residues. The CDR3 sequence is CASSQYRGGTGELFF. Complete variable domain (other parts from reference TRBV7-2 and TRBJ2-2): GAGVSQSPSNKVTEKGKDVELRCDPISGHTALYWYRQSLGQGLEFLIYFQGNSAPDKSGLPSDRFSAERTGGSVSTLTIQRTQQEDSAVYLCASSQYRGGTGELFFGEGSRLTVL.